This entry features one T cell receptor beta chain sequence. Antigen specificity is unknown. Sequencing was performed with immunoSEQ multiplex PCR; in TCRdb, only in-frame clones are kept and a portion is missing. The sample includes around 37,000 clones, 75% to 90% of them seen just once. The CDR3 has 13 amino acids. Trimming left V 5 bases short and J 3 bases short, with 11 bases between. The germline V gene has CDR1 LNHDA and CDR2 SQIVND (reference sequence). The data are from a study of graft-versus-host responses after intestinal transplantation. Study information: In this cohort, recipients had multivisceral, liver-intestinal, or isolated intestinal transplants. Every recipient had anti-thymocyte globulin induction and 2 to 4 years of tacrolimus plus steroids. Study-level points and caveats: GvH clones were found in recipient marrow; some appeared first in ileum or blood. When patients had graft-donor T cell macrochimerism, their allografts held high graft-versus-host to host-versus-graft clonal ratios.

The receptor was isolated from a human patient who received an intestinal transplant, so some T cells may come from the graft donor. The sample consisted of PBMCs, taken about 160 weeks after transplant. The chain employs TRBV19 and TRBJ2-7, with D uncertain. CDR3 residues: CASSSSDGYEQYF. Here the CDR3 DNA reads TGTGCCAGTAGTTCGTCGGACGGCTACGAGCAGTACTTC. Variable domain in full (rest from reference TRBV19 and TRBJ2-7): DGGITQSPKYLFRKEGQNVTLSCEQNLNHDAMYWYRQDPGQGLRLIYYSQIVNDFQKGDIAEGYSVSREKKESFPLTVTSAQKNPTAFYLCASSSSDGYEQYFGPGTRLTVT.